This T cell receptor beta chain was captured by sequencing in a study of T cells after yellow fever vaccination. Study findings and constraints: Subsequent booster samples again held most clones from primary vaccination (around 96% CD4, 85% to 90% CD8).

UMIs were added to TCR cDNA along with a universal primer site when it was made by 5'RACE template switching. TCRdb re-analysed the 5' RACE reads in MiXCR, keeping a single row per CDR3 protein. The data show 300,000 to 350,000 distinct CDR3 sequences, approximately 4% seen once. This clonotype has only a few counts. Its cognate antigen is unknown. The specimen comprised PBMCs, sampled 5 days after the yellow fever booster vaccination. This receptor was identified in a man aged 18-30 years who received the YFV17D yellow fever vaccine.

The CDR3 DNA is TGTGCCAGCAGAATAACAGGGCCCGGGGAGCTGTTTTTT. Amino acid sequence: CASRITGPGELFF. The genes are TRBV7-9 and TRBJ2-2; D might be TRBD1 (6 bases). Deletions cut 6 bases from V and 6 bases from J, with 11 bases between. The germline CDR1 and CDR2 sequences are SEHNR and FQNEAQ (reference sequence). The CDR3 has 13 residues.